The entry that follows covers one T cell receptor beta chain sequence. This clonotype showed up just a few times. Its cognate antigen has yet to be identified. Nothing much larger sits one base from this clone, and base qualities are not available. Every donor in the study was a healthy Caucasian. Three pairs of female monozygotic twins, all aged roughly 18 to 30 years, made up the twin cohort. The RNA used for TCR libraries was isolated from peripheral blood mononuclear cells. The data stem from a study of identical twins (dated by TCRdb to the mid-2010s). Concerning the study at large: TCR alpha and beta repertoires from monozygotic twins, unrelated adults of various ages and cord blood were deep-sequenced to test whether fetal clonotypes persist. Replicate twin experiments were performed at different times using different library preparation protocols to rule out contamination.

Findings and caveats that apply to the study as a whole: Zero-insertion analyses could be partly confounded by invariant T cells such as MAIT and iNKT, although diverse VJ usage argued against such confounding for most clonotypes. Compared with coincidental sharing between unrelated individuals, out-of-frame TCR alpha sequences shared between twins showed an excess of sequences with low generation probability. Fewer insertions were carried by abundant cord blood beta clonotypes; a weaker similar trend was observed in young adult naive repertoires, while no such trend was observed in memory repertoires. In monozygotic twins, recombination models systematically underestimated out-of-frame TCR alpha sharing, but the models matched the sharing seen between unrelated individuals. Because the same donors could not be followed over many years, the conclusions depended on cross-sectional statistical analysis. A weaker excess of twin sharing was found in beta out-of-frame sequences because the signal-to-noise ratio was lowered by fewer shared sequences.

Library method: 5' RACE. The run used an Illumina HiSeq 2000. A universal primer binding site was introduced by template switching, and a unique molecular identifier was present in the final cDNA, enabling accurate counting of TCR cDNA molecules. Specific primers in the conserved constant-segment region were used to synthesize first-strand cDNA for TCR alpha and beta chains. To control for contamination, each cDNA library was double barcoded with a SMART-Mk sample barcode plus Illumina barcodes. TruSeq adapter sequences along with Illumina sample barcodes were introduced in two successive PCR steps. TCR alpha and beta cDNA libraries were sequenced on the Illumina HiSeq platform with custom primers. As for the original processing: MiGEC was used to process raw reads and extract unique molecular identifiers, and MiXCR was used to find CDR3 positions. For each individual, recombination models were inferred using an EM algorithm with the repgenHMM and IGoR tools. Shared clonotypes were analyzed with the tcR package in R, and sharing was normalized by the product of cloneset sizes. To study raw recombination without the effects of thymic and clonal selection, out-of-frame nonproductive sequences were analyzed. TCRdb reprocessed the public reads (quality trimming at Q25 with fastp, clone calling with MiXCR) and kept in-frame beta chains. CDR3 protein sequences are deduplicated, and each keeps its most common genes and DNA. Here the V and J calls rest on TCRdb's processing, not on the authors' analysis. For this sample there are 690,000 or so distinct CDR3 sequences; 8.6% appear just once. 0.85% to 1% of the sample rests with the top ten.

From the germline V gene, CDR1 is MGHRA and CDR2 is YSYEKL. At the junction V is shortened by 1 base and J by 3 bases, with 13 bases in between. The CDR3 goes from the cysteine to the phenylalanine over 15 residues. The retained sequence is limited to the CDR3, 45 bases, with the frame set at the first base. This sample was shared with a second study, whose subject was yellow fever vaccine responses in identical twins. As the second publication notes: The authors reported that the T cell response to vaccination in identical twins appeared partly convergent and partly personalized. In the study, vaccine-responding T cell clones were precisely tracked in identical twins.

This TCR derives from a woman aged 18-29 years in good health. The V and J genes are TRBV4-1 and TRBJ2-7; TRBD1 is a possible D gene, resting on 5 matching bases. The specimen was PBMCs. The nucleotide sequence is TGCGCCAGCAGCCAAGGTCCCACAGGTAACTACGAGCAGTACTTC. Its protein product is CASSQGPTGNYEQYF.